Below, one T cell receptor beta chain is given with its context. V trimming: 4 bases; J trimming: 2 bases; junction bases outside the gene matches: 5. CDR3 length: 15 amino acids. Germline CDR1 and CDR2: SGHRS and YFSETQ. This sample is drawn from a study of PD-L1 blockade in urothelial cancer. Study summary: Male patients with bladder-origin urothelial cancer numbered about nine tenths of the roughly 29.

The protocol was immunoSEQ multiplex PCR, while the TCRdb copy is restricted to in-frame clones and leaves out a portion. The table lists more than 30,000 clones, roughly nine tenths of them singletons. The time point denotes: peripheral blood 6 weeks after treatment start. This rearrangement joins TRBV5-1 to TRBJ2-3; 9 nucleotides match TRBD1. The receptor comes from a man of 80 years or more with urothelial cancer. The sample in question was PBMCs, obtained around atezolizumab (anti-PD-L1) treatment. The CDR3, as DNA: TGCGCCAGCAGCCTGGGACAGGGTCACACAGATACGCAGTATTTT. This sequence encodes CASSLGQGHTDTQYF.